The entry below gives a single TCR beta chain sequence along with its context. Antigen specificity is unknown. The study reverse transcribed the entire isolated RNA, so it sequenced expressed TCRB transcripts. It was found that naive, central memory and regulatory T cell samples averaged around 3.8 million reads. This table comes from immunoSEQ multiplex PCR, and its TCRdb copy is limited to in-frame clones, with some not included. The table has under 900,000 clones, about a sixth seen once. A sort by CD45RO/CCR7/CD25/CD127/CD95/CD27 yielded CD4+ naive, central memory, regulatory and stem cell-like memory cells. These data originate in a study of beta chain features in type 1 diabetes. General study results and limits: The study found moderately but significantly shorter TCRB CDR3s in all four CD4+ subsets of Type 1 diabetes patients. A PCR bias possibly favoring shorter templates would apply equally to patients and controls.

The sample taken for sequencing was naive CD4+ T cells from blood. The clonotype originates from a woman between 18 and 29 years old in good health.

CDR3 sequence: CASSRPTGASYNEQFF. CDR3 nucleotides: TGTGCCAGCAGCAGACCGACAGGGGCCTCCTACAATGAGCAGTTCTTC. This rearrangement joins TRBV28 to TRBJ2-1, with 8 bases lining up with TRBD1. The germline CDR1 and CDR2 sequences are MDHEN and SYDVKM. Unmatched junction bases numbered 7, after V lost 6 bases and J lost 0 bases. The CDR3 is made up of 16 amino acids.